This section outlines one T cell receptor beta chain sequence together with its context. The same CDR3 can be traced to other DNA sequences in this sample. These data originate in a study of blood T cell repertoires in COVID-19. The CDR3 sequence is 13 residues long. The ends were cut back, 4 bases at V and 0 bases at J, with 7 bases in the middle. Germline CDR1 and CDR2: SGHNT and YYREEE (reference sequence). As handled by the study authors: Estimation of nucleated cell counts relied on the amplification of reference gene primers. Profiled with immunoSEQ multiplex PCR; TCRdb holds only in-frame clones, not every one. That table is the source of V, J and clone size, and D and trimming were worked out from the DNA. This repertoire shows about 200,000 clones, more than 75% found once; its top ten account for roughly 6.2%.

The genes are TRBV5-4 and TRBJ1-1; no clear D. Material for sequencing was peripheral blood. This clonotype originated in a man between 60 and 75 years old who had recovered from COVID-19. In DNA form, the CDR3 reads TGTGCCAGCAGCCGTACAATGAACACTGAAGCTTTCTTT. This sequence encodes CASSRTMNTEAFF.